A single sample gave rise to the 10 T cell receptor beta chains below, sequenced in a study of control samples from healthy donors and cancer patients. Profiling relied on immunoSEQ multiplex PCR, and the TCRdb table lists in-frame clones only, not all of them. The table shows roughly 29,000 clones, with roughly 78% occurring only once. Material: PBMCs. The origin of the receptors is a man aged 55-75 years with head and neck cancer.

This sequence joins TRBV28 and TRBJ1-5; D not certain. Trimming cost V 3 bases and J 4 bases, with 4 bases left between them. In germline, CDR1 is MDHEN, CDR2 SYDVKM. The length of the CDR3 is 12 residues. CDR3 DNA sequence: TGTGCCAGCAGTTTGGGTAATCAGCCCCAGCATTTT. Translating gives CASSLGNQPQHF.

This chain's CDR3 is CASSPGAETQYF. The CDR3 DNA follows: TGTGCCAGCTCACCAGGGGCAGAGACCCAGTACTTC. The J gene is TRBJ2-5, the V gene TRBV18; TRBD1 might be the D (5 bases). Germline CDR1 reads KGHSH; CDR2 reads LQKENI. With 2 bases removed from V and 4 bases from J, the gap between germline ends came to 5 bases. The CDR3 runs 12 residues.

This clone was recorded a few times. This chain connects TRBV10-1 to TRBJ2-3; D unresolved. The V gene's germline CDR1 is WNHNN and CDR2 SYGVQD (reference sequence). V was cut by 3 bases and J by 0 bases, with 4 bases left in between. The CDR3 is 13 residues long. This CDR3 is CASSDFSTDTQYF. The DNA for the CDR3 is TGCGCCAGCAGTGACTTCAGCACAGATACGCAGTATTTT.

The sample holds a few counts of this clone. The chain has TRBV28 and TRBJ2-7, with no clear D. Germline V gene data show CDR1 as MDHEN and CDR2 as SYDVKM. This CDR3 region has 11 residues. V was shortened by 11 bases and J by 7 bases, with 15 bases between the two germline ends. The CDR3 loop reads CASVRLREQYF. CDR3 in DNA: TGTGCCTCGGTTAGGCTGCGGGAGCAGTACTTC.

The chain joins TRBV12-3 or TRBV12-4 to TRBJ2-1; perhaps D is TRBD1 or TRBD2 (6 bases each). The CDR3 has 12 amino acids. Trimming left V 6 bases short and J 8 bases short, with 11 bases between. CDR3 sequence: CASSRGGYEQFF. The CDR3, as DNA: TGTGCCAGCAGCAGAGGGGGGTATGAGCAGTTCTTC.

This clone has only a few counts. The chain links TRBV4-1 to TRBJ2-7, with D possibly matching TRBD1 (5 bases). V shed 0 bases and J shed 2 bases, with 8 bases lying between them. CDR1 MGHRA and CDR2 YSYEKL come from the germline V gene. The CDR3 sequence is 14 residues long. CDR3: CASSQDQGPYEQYF. CDR3 bases: TGCGCCAGCAGCCAAGATCAGGGTCCCTACGAGCAGTACTTC.

A remark on this clone: Relative to the germline gene, one junction end is altered; a read error may explain this. The same CDR3 can be traced to other DNA sequences in this sample. The chain is built from TRBV3-1 (or the pseudogene TRBV3-2) and TRBJ1-1; a possible D gene is TRBD1 (5 bases). The germline CDR1 and CDR2 sequences are LGHDT and YNNKEL (reference sequence). The CDR3 loop spans 13 amino acids. CDR3 coding DNA: TGCGCCAGCAGCTCCCAGGGGAACACTGAAGCTTTCTTT. Translated, it gives CASSSQGNTEAFF.

The chain employs TRBV19 and TRBJ1-5; maybe TRBD1 (6 bases). The V gene's germline CDR1 is LNHDA and CDR2 SQIVND (reference sequence). Trimming pared 3 bases from V and 0 bases from J, leaving 21 bases between. This CDR3 has 19 amino acids. The CDR3 is CASSIPLRSGRGSNQPQHF. The CDR3 DNA sequence: TGTGCCAGTAGTATTCCCCTTCGGTCTGGCAGGGGTAGCAATCAGCCCCAGCATTTT.

In this sample, this clone turned up once. This chain joins TRBV29-1 and TRBJ1-1; 9 bases are a match to TRBD1. V was pared by 0 bases and J by 11 bases, with 13 bases of the junction left unmatched. The CDR3 has 15 amino acids. From germline, CDR1 is SQVTM and CDR2 ANQGSEA. For the CDR3, the DNA is TGCAGCGTTGAAGATAAGGGACAGGGTAGGATAGGGGCTTTCTTT. It encodes CSVEDKGQGRIGAFF.

The chain links TRBV5-6 to TRBJ2-7, with 8 bases aligning to TRBD1. Losses at the gene ends were 2 bases for V and 3 bases for J; bases not matched to a gene: 4. There are 14 residues in the CDR3. Germline V CDR1 and CDR2: SGHDT, YYEEEE. The CDR3 sequence: CASSLEDRVYEQYF. CDR3 DNA sequence: TGTGCCAGCAGCTTAGAGGACAGGGTCTACGAGCAGTACTTC.